Listed below are T cell receptor beta chains from one sample, sequenced in a study of T cell clones after liver transplantation. Assay used: immunoSEQ multiplex PCR; TCRdb lists only in-frame clones, some missing. The sample has about 20,000 clones, about four fifths seen once. The specimen comprised CD8+ T cells from blood, sampled more than 53 months after liver transplant. The origin of the receptors is a human patient who received a liver transplant. Some T cells may possibly be graft donor cells. The CDR3 runs from the conserved cysteine through the conserved F or W. D genes are given only for firm matches. Clone size is not always given. Where it is, it says once, few, many or a class for expanded clones.

d_call	clone_size	j_call	v_call	cdr3_length	cdr3_nt	cdr3_aa
NA	NA	TRBJ2-7	TRBV7-9	11	TGTGCCAGCAGCCCAGGGGTCGAGCAGTACTTC	CASSPGVEQYF
NA	medium-sized	TRBJ1-5	TRBV7-9	15	TGTGCCAGCAGCTTAACAGAGGCGGGGAATCAGCCCCAGCATTTT	CASSLTEAGNQPQHF
NA	once	TRBJ2-2	TRBV4-1	18	TGCGCCAGCAGCCAAGATATAGCGCAGACAGAGTCCACCGGGGAGCTGTTTTTT	CASSQDIAQTESTGELFF
NA	NA	TRBJ2-3	TRBV21-1	18	TGTGCCAGCAGCAAACCTATCGAACAGGGAGCTAGCACAGATACGCAGTATTTT	CASSKPIEQGASTDTQYF
TRBD1	NA	TRBJ2-1	TRBV5-8	15	TGTGCCAGCAGATACACCGGGACAGGCTACAATGAGCAGTTCTTC	CASRYTGTGYNEQFF
TRBD2	once	TRBJ2-3	TRBV2	18	TGTGCCAGCAAATTCACCGGGACTAGCGGGGGGTGGGTAGATACGCAGTATTTT	CASKFTGTSGGWVDTQYF
NA	NA	TRBJ1-1	TRBV2	15	TGTGCCAGCAACGATGATACCTACATGAACACTGAAGCTTTCTTT	CASNDDTYMNTEAFF
NA	NA	TRBJ1-1	TRBV5-4	15	TGTGCCAGCACCGAATGGGGTCAGGGATCCCGTGAAGCTTTCTTT	CASTEWGQGSREAFF
NA	few	TRBJ2-3	TRBV9	13	TGTGCCAGCAGCGTAAGCATAACAGATACGCAGTATTTT	CASSVSITDTQYF
TRBD1	NA	TRBJ2-6	TRBV5-4	16	TGTGCCAGCAGCCCGGGACAGCCCTCTGGGGCCAACGTCCTGACTTTC	CASSPGQPSGANVLTF
NA	NA	TRBJ2-7	TRBV27	12	TGTGCCAGCAGTATGTACCCATCCGAGCAGTACTTC	CASSMYPSEQYF
TRBD2	few	TRBJ2-7	TRBV5-4	15	TGTGCCAGCAGCTTGGTGTCTAGCGGGGTAAGCGAGCAGTACTTC	CASSLVSSGVSEQYF
NA	NA	TRBJ1-2	TRBV6-4	12	TGTGCCAGCAGTGAATCTGGGTATGGCTACACCTTC	CASSESGYGYTF
NA	few	TRBJ1-2	TRBV4-1	13	TGCGCCAGCAGCCAAGACCCGCTCTATGGCTACACCTTC	CASSQDPLYGYTF
TRBD2	NA	TRBJ2-3	TRBV6-4	14	TGTGCCAGCAGCACTAGCGGGAGCACAGATACGCAGTATTTT	CASSTSGSTDTQYF
NA	NA	TRBJ1-2	TRBV5-1	14	TGCGCCAGCAGCTTTGCAGGCCATAACTATGGCTACACCTTC	CASSFAGHNYGYTF
NA	NA	TRBJ1-2	TRBV7-6	13	TGTGCCAGCAGCCCGGGAACAGTTCATGGCTACACCTTC	CASSPGTVHGYTF
NA	many	TRBJ2-7	TRBV7-9	14	TGTGCCAGCAGCCTAGAGGGTTTTGCCTACGAGCAGTACTTC	CASSLEGFAYEQYF
NA	NA	TRBJ2-7	TRBV27	13	TGTGCCAGCAGTCCTCAGGGGTCGCACGAGCAGTACTTC	CASSPQGSHEQYF
NA	NA	TRBJ1-2	TRBV7-8	15	TGTGCCAGCAGCTTAGCGCCAGGGGTGGGGTATGGCTACACCTTC	CASSLAPGVGYGYTF
NA	NA	TRBJ1-1	TRBV9	11	TGTGCCAGCAGCGCGAATCCCGAAGCTTTCTTT	CASSANPEAFF
NA	NA	TRBJ2-7	TRBV7-8	14	TGTGCCAGCAGCTTAGTACCCCCCTCCTACGAGCAGTACTTC	CASSLVPPSYEQYF
NA	NA	TRBJ2-5	TRBV30	12	TGTGCCTGGGGGGTGGGTGGGGAGACCCAGTACTTC	CAWGVGGETQYF
NA	NA	TRBJ1-1	TRBV6-1	12	TGTGCCAGCAGGACGGGGGGCACTGAAGCTTTCTTT	CASRTGGTEAFF
NA	NA	TRBJ1-2	TRBV25-1	17	TGTGCCAGCAGTGGCGCCTATCTAGGGAAACGGGAGTATGGCTACACCTTC	CASSGAYLGKREYGYTF
NA	NA	TRBJ2-1	TRBV19	15	TGTGCCAGTAGTATAGCTTTTACCGGGCGAGGGGAGCAGTTCTTC	CASSIAFTGRGEQFF
NA	NA	TRBJ1-2	TRBV28	13	TGTGCCAGCAATAAAGGCCCTAACTATGGCTACACCTTC	CASNKGPNYGYTF
NA	NA	TRBJ1-5	TRBV7-8	16	TGTGCCAGCAGCTTTTTGGTATCAGGGGAGGATCAGCCCCAGCATTTT	CASSFLVSGEDQPQHF
TRBD1	NA	TRBJ1-6	TRBV14	14	TGTGCCAGCAGCCAACGACAGGGTACTTCACCCCTCCACTTT	CASSQRQGTSPLHF
NA	few	TRBJ2-1	TRBV25-1	14	TGTGCCAGCAGCGCCAGGATGGCCGACAATGAGCAGTTCTTC	CASSARMADNEQFF
NA	few	TRBJ1-2	TRBV28	13	TGTGCCAGCTCCATTGGCAGGGCGTATGGCTACACCTTC	CASSIGRAYGYTF
TRBD1	NA	TRBJ2-7	TRBV6-6	14	TGTGCCAGCAGCCACCAGCCAACAGGGGACGAGCAGTACTTC	CASSHQPTGDEQYF
NA	NA	TRBJ1-1	TRBV6-5	13	TGTGCCAGCAGTGAAGTGGCGTTGCAGGCGTTTTTCTTT	CASSEVALQAFFF